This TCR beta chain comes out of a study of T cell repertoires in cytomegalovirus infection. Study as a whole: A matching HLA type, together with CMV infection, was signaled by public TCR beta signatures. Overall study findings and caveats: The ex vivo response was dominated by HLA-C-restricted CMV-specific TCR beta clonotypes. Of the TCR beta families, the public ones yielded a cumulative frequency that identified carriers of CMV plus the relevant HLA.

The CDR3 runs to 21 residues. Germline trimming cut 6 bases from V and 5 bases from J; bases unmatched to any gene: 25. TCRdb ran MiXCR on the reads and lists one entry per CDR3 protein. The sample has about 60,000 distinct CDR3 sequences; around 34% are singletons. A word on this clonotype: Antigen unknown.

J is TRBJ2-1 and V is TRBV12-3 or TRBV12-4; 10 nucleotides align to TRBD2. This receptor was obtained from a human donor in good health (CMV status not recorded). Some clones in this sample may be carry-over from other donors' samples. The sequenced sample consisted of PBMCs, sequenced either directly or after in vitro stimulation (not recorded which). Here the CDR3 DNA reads TGTGCCAGCAGCCCGCAAGGGTTTAGCGGGAGGCTTTTTTACCTCGACAATGAGCAGTTCTTC. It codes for CASSPQGFSGRLFYLDNEQFF.